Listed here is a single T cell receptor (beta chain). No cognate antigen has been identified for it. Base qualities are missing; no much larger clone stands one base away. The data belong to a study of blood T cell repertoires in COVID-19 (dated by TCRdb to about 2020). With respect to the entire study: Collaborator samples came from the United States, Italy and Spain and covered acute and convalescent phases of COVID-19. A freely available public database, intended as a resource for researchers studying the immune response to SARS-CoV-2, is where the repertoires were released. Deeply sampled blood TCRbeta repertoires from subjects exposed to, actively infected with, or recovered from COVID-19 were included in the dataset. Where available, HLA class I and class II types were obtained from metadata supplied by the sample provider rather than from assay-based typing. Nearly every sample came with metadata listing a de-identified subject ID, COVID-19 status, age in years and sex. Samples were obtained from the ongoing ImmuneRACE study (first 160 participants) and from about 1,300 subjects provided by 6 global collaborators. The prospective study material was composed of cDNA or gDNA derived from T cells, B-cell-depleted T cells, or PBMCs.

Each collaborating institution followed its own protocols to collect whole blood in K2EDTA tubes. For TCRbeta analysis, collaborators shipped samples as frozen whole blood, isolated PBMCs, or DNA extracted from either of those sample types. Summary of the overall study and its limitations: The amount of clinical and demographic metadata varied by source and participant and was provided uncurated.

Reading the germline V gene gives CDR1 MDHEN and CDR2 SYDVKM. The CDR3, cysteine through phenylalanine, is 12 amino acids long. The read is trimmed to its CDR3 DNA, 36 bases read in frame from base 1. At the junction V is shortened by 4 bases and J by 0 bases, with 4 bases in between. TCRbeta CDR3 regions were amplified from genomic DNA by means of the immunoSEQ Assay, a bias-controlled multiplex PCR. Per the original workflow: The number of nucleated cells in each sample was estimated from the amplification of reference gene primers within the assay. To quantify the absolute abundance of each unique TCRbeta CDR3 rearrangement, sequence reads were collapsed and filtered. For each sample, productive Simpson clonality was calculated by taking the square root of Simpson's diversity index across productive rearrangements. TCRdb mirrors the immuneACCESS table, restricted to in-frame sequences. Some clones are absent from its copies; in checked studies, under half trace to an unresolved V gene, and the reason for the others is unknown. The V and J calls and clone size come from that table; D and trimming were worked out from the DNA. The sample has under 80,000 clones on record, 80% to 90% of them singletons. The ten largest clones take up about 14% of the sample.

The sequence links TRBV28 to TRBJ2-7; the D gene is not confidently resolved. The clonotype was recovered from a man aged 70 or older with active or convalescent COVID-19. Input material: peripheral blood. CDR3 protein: CASSSSSYEQYF. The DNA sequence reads TGTGCCAGCAGTTCTTCCTCCTACGAGCAGTACTTC.